This T cell receptor (beta chain) was captured in a study of CD8+ T cells in alopecia areata. The treatment denotes: oral pan-JAK inhibitor, 5-10 mg twice daily. As the sequencing template, cDNA was produced by extracting RNA and reverse transcribing it. TCRdb's copy holds only in-frame clones and misses some; the assay was immunoSEQ multiplex PCR. This table holds some 45,000 clones, roughly 92% found once. V was shortened by 5 bases and J by 4 bases, with 16 bases between the two germline ends. Germline V gene sequence: CDR1 MNHNS, CDR2 SASEGT. This CDR3 is built from 15 residues. The starting material was CD8+ T cells sorted from blood, obtained at week 24, from a patient treated with tofacitinib. This TCR derives from a human donor with alopecia areata. The rearrangement joins TRBV6-1 to TRBJ2-3; weak D call: TRBD1 (6 bases). This chain's CDR3 is CASSPGTIPPDTQYF. The CDR3 bases are TGTGCCAGCAGTCCCGGGACAATACCTCCAGATACGCAGTATTTT.